Following are 26 T cell receptor beta chains from one sample sequenced in a study of Tregs in tolerant kidney transplant recipients (dated by TCRdb to the late 2010s). The method was the immunoSEQ multiplex PCR assay. TCRdb re-hosts the immuneACCESS table, in-frame sequences only. Its copies lack some clones; in the studies checked, an unresolved V gene accounts for under half of them, and the cause for the rest is not known. The data table for this sample lists about 52,000 clones. The biggest ten clones account for about 0.83% of the sample. The sample's time point, from its label and the paper: blood sample drawn before combined kidney and bone marrow transplant. The specimen was CD4+ T cells from blood, collected before the transplant. These receptors were obtained from a human donor who received a combined kidney and bone marrow transplant.

About this clone: The CDR3 goes on 3 residues after the read ends, and that part is filled in from the germline J gene. The V gene is TRBV5-1, the J gene TRBJ2-2; possibly TRBD1 for D (6 bases). This CDR3 contains 17 residues. CDR1 is SGHRS and CDR2 is YFSETQ in the germline V gene. V gave up 6 bases and J gave up 1 base, with 19 bases separating them. The CDR3 sequence is CASNFWTDSLNTGELFF. Incomplete CDR3 DNA: TGCGCCAGCAATTTTTGGACAGACTCCCTGAACACCGGGGAG.

A note on this clone: The read is 3 residues too short to cover the CDR3 end, so that end is filled in from the germline J gene. The rearrangement joins TRBV19 to TRBJ1-4; 7 positions agree with TRBD1. Germline V CDR1 and CDR2: LNHDA, SQIVND (reference sequence). The CDR3 covers 15 residues. The junction had 11 bases not matched to a gene; V was cut back by 5 bases and J by 8 bases. The sequenced CDR3 bases are TGTGCCAGTAGTGCAACAGGGGAGGAAGGGGAAAAA. As protein: CASSATGEEGEK. The CDR3, in full, reads CASSATGEEGEKLFF.

CDR3 bases read: TGCGCCAGCAGCCCTGGCGGAAAAACCGGG. Its protein product is CASSPGGKTG. In full, the CDR3 reads CASSPGGKTGAFF. The rearrangement links TRBV5-1 to TRBJ1-1; no reliable D call. The observed sequence ends 3 residues before the CDR3 terminus, with the missing tail filled in from the germline J gene. CDR3 length: 13 amino acids. Per germline, CDR1 SGHRS and CDR2 YFSETQ.

A note on this clone: The read ends 3 residues shy of where the CDR3 ends; the end is completed using the germline J gene. This chain links TRBV7-7 with TRBJ2-5, with 8 bases identical to TRBD1. The junction had 5 bases not matched to a gene; V was cut back by 1 base and J by 1 base. The germline V gene encodes CDR1 SSHAT and CDR2 FNYEAQ (reference sequence). The CDR3 is 16 residues long. Incomplete CDR3 DNA: TGTGCCAGCAGCTTAGAGGCAGGGGGCCCCCAAGAGACC. This translates into CASSLEAGGPQET. In full, the CDR3 is CASSLEAGGPQETQYF.

Comments on this clone: The read ends 3 residues shy of where the CDR3 ends; the end is completed using the germline J gene. V and J are TRBV7-2 and TRBJ2-7, with D perhaps TRBD1 (6 bases). The germline V gene encodes CDR1 SGHTA and CDR2 FQGNSA. The ends were cut back, 5 bases at V and 4 bases at J, with 12 bases in the middle. CDR3 length: 13 amino acids. The CDR3 here is CASSVGQSYEQYF. CDR3 bases read: TGTGCCAGCAGCGTTGGACAGTCTTACGAG.

Concerning this clone: The CDR3 goes on 3 residues after the read ends, and that part is filled in from the germline J gene. The chain has TRBV2 and TRBJ1-3; tentative D call: TRBD1 (6 bases). Germline V lookup: CDR1 SNHLY, CDR2 FYNNEI. The CDR3 runs 16 residues. The V end lost 4 bases, the J end lost 2 bases, and 15 bases lay between the germline ends. This CDR3 reads CASSAPDSRPGNTIYF. The CDR3 DNA, read in part, is TGTGCCAGCAGTGCCCCGGACAGCCGACCTGGAAACACC.

The sequenced CDR3 bases are TGTGCCAGCAGTGAAATCGGGGTCGAG. Protein product: CASSEIGVE. In full, the CDR3 is CASSEIGVEQYF. The chain joins TRBV6-1 to TRBJ2-7, with D possibly being TRBD2 (5 bases). The CDR3 is cut off 3 residues early in the read; its end comes from the germline J gene. Germline assignment: CDR1 MNHNS and CDR2 SASEGT. Between the trimmed V and J ends, which lost 2 bases and 6 bases, there was a span of 8 bases. This CDR3 is built from 12 residues.

Notes on this clone: The read finishes 3 residues shy of the CDR3 end, and the germline J gene is used to complete it. This chain uses TRBV7-7 with TRBJ2-3; D ambiguous. Germline V gene data show CDR1 as SSHAT and CDR2 as FNYEAQ (reference sequence). The CDR3 loop spans 13 amino acids. The V end was cut by 1 base, the J end by 3 bases, with 5 bases between. The covered CDR3 bases are TGTGCCAGCAGCTTAGGCCGGACAGATACG. Its translation is CASSLGRTDT. In full, the CDR3 reads CASSLGRTDTQYF.

Notes on this clone: The read stops 3 residues short of the end of the CDR3; the missing end is completed from the germline J gene. The chain recombines TRBV13 with TRBJ2-2; possible D gene TRBD2, 5 bases. The CDR3 has 19 amino acids. Per the germline V gene, CDR1 is PRHDT and CDR2 is FYEKMQ (reference sequence). Trimming left V 2 bases short and J 6 bases short, with 25 bases between. CDR3 amino acids: CASSLTAWFSPVRAGELFF. The CDR3 bases that were read are TGTGCCAGCAGCTTAACCGCCTGGTTCTCCCCGGTGAGGGCCGGGGAG.

As for this clone: The read terminates 3 residues ahead of where the CDR3 ends, so the germline J gene completes it. The chain combines TRBV28 with TRBJ2-3; 11 nucleotides align to TRBD2. This CDR3 is 15 amino acids long. V lost 8 bases to trimming and J lost 6 bases; unmatched junction nucleotides: 10. Germline-derived CDR1 and CDR2 are MDHEN and SYDVKM. Partial CDR3 DNA: TGTGCCAGCGCTCTAGCGGGAGGCAGTAAGGATACG. This encodes CASALAGGSKDT. The CDR3 in full is CASALAGGSKDTQYF.

Comment on this clone: The CDR3 goes on 3 residues after the read ends, and that part is filled in from the germline J gene. The genes are TRBV7-2 and TRBJ1-1; tentative D call: TRBD1 (6 bases). This CDR3 contains 13 residues. The V and J ends lost 4 bases and 1 base respectively, with 7 bases between them. Germline CDR1 and CDR2: SGHTA and FQGNSA. The CDR3 loop reads CASSSDRNTEAFF. The DNA read from the CDR3 is TGTGCCAGCAGCTCGGACAGGAACACTGAA.

With regard to this clone: The read ends 3 residues before the CDR3 terminus; that terminus is restored from the germline J gene. The rearrangement links TRBV19 to TRBJ2-1, with 8 bases matching TRBD1. Per the germline V gene, CDR1 is LNHDA and CDR2 is SQIVND (reference sequence). The J segment lost 8 bases and the V segment lost 1 base, leaving 4 bases of the junction unmatched. The CDR3 is 14 amino acids. The CDR3 here is CASSIGQGADEQFF. CDR3 DNA, as far as it was read: TGTGCCAGTAGTATAGGTCAGGGGGCTGATGAG.

Worth noting for this clone: Sequencing ends 3 residues short of the CDR3 end; the germline J gene provides the rest. The chain employs TRBV5-6 and TRBJ1-3; weak D call: TRBD1 (6 bases). The germline V gene has CDR1 SGHDT and CDR2 YYEEEE. The CDR3 sequence is 14 residues long. V lost 3 bases and J lost 3, with 10 bases in between. The DNA read from the CDR3 is TGTGCCAGCAGCTCACAGGGAGTTGGAAACACC. Translation: CASSSQGVGNT. The CDR3 in its entirety is CASSSQGVGNTIYF.

As for this clone: The CDR3 goes on 3 residues after the read ends, and that part is filled in from the germline J gene. V is TRBV6-2 or TRBV6-3 and J is TRBJ1-5, with D maybe TRBD1 (6 bases). The germline CDR1 and CDR2 sequences are MNHEY and SVGEGT. Trimming took off 7 bases at V and 2 bases at J, with 18 bases between the two ends. The CDR3 length is 16 residues. CDR3 region: CASTSLGRGGNQPQHF. The sequenced part of the CDR3 DNA is TGTGCCAGCACTTCCCTAGGCAGGGGAGGCAATCAGCCC.

Note on this clone: The read ends 3 residues shy of where the CDR3 ends; the end is completed using the germline J gene. The rearrangement joins TRBV6-1 to TRBJ2-3; TRBD1 agrees at 8 bases. The CDR3 has 16 amino acids. Losses at the gene ends were 0 bases for V and 4 bases for J; bases not matched to a gene: 6. CDR1 is MNHNS and CDR2 is SASEGT in the germline V gene. The CDR3 bases that were read are TGTGCCAGCAGTGAAGCGTTCGGGACAGGCCCAGATACG. Translating it yields CASSEAFGTGPDT. The entire CDR3 reads CASSEAFGTGPDTQYF.

As concerns this clone: The CDR3 end falls 3 residues outside the read, so it is completed with the germline J gene. The chain employs TRBV7-9 and TRBJ1-1; TRBD1 might be the D (5 bases). The germline CDR1 and CDR2 sequences are SEHNR and FQNEAQ (reference sequence). The CDR3 is made up of 11 amino acids. This chain's CDR3 is CASSPQGDAFF. CDR3 bases read: TGTGCCAGCAGCCCGCAGGGAGAC.

On this clone itself: From the germline J gene comes the end of the CDR3, since the read stops 3 residues before it. The rearrangement joins TRBV7-9 to TRBJ1-1, with a tentative D call TRBD1 (6 bases). CDR1 SEHNR and CDR2 FQNEAQ come from the germline V gene (reference sequence). The CDR3 runs 15 residues. V was clipped by 5 bases and J by 4 bases, with 17 bases between them. This chain's CDR3 is CASSIRQASGTEAFF. Incomplete CDR3 DNA: TGTGCCAGCAGCATACGACAGGCCTCTGGCACTGAA.

Points on this clone: The CDR3 end falls 3 residues outside the read, so it is completed with the germline J gene. The chain recombines TRBV6-1 with TRBJ2-7; weak D call: TRBD2 (5 bases). Per germline, CDR1 MNHNS and CDR2 SASEGT. This CDR3 is 15 amino acids long. Trimming removed 2 bases from V and 0 bases from J, with 11 bases in between. This CDR3 is CASSEQEAISYEQYF. The DNA read from the CDR3 is TGTGCCAGCAGTGAACAGGAGGCCATCTCCTACGAG.

As to this clone: The sequenced fragment ends 3 residues before the CDR3 boundary, so the rest is inferred from the germline J gene. This chain links TRBV6-1 with TRBJ1-2; D unclear. CDR1 and CDR2 from the germline V gene are MNHNS and SASEGT. Trimming stripped 2 bases from V and 6 bases from J, with 4 bases between. This CDR3 has 11 residues. CDR3 amino acids: CASSERDGYTF. The CDR3 DNA, read in part, is TGTGCCAGCAGTGAAAGGGATGGC.

Regarding this clone: The read is 3 residues too short to cover the CDR3 end, so that end is filled in from the germline J gene. The rearrangement links TRBV7-2 to TRBJ1-2; 7 bases match TRBD1. This CDR3 contains 13 residues. Germline lookup yields CDR1 SGHTA and CDR2 FQGNSA. CDR3 sequence reads: CASSLYRQGGYTF. The part of the CDR3 DNA that was read is TGTGCCAGCAGCTTATACAGACAGGGCGGC.

A remark on this clone: The read halts 3 residues ahead of the CDR3 end, with the missing end drawn from the germline J gene. V gene TRBV2 combines with J gene TRBJ1-3; the D gene is possibly TRBD1 (6 bases). V was cut by 9 bases and J by 6 bases, with 9 bases left in between. This CDR3 is built from 11 residues. Looked up from germline, CDR1 is SNHLY and CDR2 is FYNNEI. The CDR3 protein is CASGQLNTIYF. Partial CDR3 DNA: TGTGCCAGTGGACAGTTAAACACC.

In regard to this clone: The read stops 3 residues short of the end of the CDR3; the missing end is completed from the germline J gene. The chain is built from TRBV19 and TRBJ1-2; no definite D call. Deletions cut 8 bases from V and 4 bases from J, with 5 bases between. This CDR3 comprises 10 residues. CDR1 is LNHDA, CDR2 SQIVND, per germline (reference sequence). The CDR3 spells CASSSYGYTF. CDR3 DNA (partial): TGTGCCAGTTCCAGCTATGGC.

Points on this clone: The sequence runs out 3 residues before the end of the CDR3; the remainder is reconstructed from the germline J gene. This chain joins TRBV19 and TRBJ1-4, with 9 bases lining up with TRBD1. Trimming at V came to 5 bases and at J to 7 bases, leaving 23 bases not matched to a gene. Germline CDR1 LNHDA, CDR2 SQIVND (reference sequence). The CDR3 is 20 residues long. CDR3 protein: CASSLRLVGTGQVGGEKLFF. The CDR3 DNA, read in part, is TGTGCCAGTAGTCTCCGCCTGGTGGGGACAGGGCAAGTTGGGGGTGAAAAA. The whole variable domain, remainder taken from reference TRBV19 and TRBJ1-4, is DGGITQSPKYLFRKEGQNVTLSCEQNLNHDAMYWYRQDPGQGLRLIYYSQIVNDFQKGDIAEGYSVSREKKESFPLTVTSAQKNPTAFYLCASSLRLVGTGQVGGEKLFFGSGTQLSVL.

As concerns this clone: The read falls 3 residues short of the CDR3 end, and the missing part is taken from the germline J gene. The rearrangement joins TRBV11-2 to TRBJ2-3; 9 bases are shared with TRBD1. CDR3 size: 13 residues. Germline CDR1 is SGHAT and CDR2 is FQNNGV. V dropped 4 bases and J dropped 5; count of bases not matched to a gene: 1. The DNA read from the CDR3 is TGTGCCAGCAGCTCGGACAGGGGAGATACG. It specifies CASSSDRGDT. The complete CDR3 sequence is CASSSDRGDTQYF.

Turning to this clone: The read ends 3 residues before the CDR3 terminus; that terminus is restored from the germline J gene. The rearrangement joins TRBV20-1 to TRBJ1-2, with 7 bases fitting TRBD1. Germline V gene data show CDR1 as DFQATT and CDR2 as SNEGSKA (reference sequence). The trim removed 3 bases at V and 7 bases at J, leaving 5 bases unmatched. This CDR3 comprises 12 residues. The CDR3 is CSARRQGGGYTF. The part of the CDR3 DNA that was read is TGCAGTGCTAGGCGACAGGGAGGTGGC.

In the case of this clone: With the read ending 3 residues before the CDR3 end, the germline J gene is used to fill in that end. The chain is built from TRBV18 and TRBJ1-6; D is perhaps TRBD1 (5 bases). Deletions cut 0 bases from V and 7 bases from J, with 7 bases between. Germline lookup yields CDR1 KGHSH and CDR2 LQKENI. The CDR3 spans 14 residues. The CDR3 DNA, read in part, is TGTGCCAGCTCACCACCAGGGGAAAATTCACCC. The encoded protein is CASSPPGENSP. The entire CDR3 sequence reads CASSPPGENSPLHF.